These 2 T cell receptor beta chains were sequenced from one sample in a study of CD8 T cells in ankylosing spondylitis. TCRdb reanalysed the 5' RACE reads using MiXCR and keeps one entry per CDR3 protein. Of some 37,000 distinct CDR3 sequences listed, 13% are singletons. Material: synovial fluid, either unsorted or a sorted T cell fraction (not recorded which). The receptors come from a male donor with ankylosing spondylitis.

V usage is TRBV20-1 and J usage is TRBJ1-5; the D gene is possibly TRBD1 (6 bases). V lost 0 bases and J lost 7, with 16 bases in between. This CDR3 is 15 amino acids long. Looked up from germline, CDR1 is DFQATT and CDR2 is SNEGSKA (reference sequence). The CDR3 DNA sequence: TGCAGTGCTAGAGAGCAGGGGATGGAATCGCAGCCCCAGCATTTT. The encoded protein is CSAREQGMESQPQHF.

This clonotype has a count of ten or more. The chain uses TRBV7-8 and TRBJ1-5; D may be TRBD1 (6 bases). Trimming cost V 0 bases and J 2 bases, with 11 bases left between them. The germline V gene encodes CDR1 SGHVS and CDR2 FQNEAQ. The CDR3 runs 16 residues. The CDR3 DNA follows: TGTGCCAGCAGCTTAGCCGCAGGGGATGGCAATCAGCCCCAGCATTTT. Protein sequence: CASSLAAGDGNQPQHF. Combining the CDR3 with reference TRBV7-8 and TRBJ1-5 gives the whole variable domain GAGVSQSPRYKVAKRGQDVALRCDPISGHVSLFWYQQALGQGPEFLTYFQNEAQLDKSGLPSDRFFAERPEGSVSTLKIQRTQQEDSAVYLCASSLAAGDGNQPQHFGDGTRLSIL.